Sequencing of this T cell receptor (beta chain) was carried out in a study of OX40 agonist ivuxolimab in advanced cancers. Study background: One patient with hepatocellular carcinoma and two with cutaneous melanoma, three in all, had partial responses.

Study-level findings and limits: Low normalized T-cell clonal expansion was additionally recorded for some nonresponders. The investigators did not determine what antigen specificity the expanded peripheral T cells had.

Germline-derived CDR1 and CDR2 are SQVTM and ANQGSEA. This CDR3 has 12 residues. V gave up 3 bases and J gave up 5 bases, with 8 bases separating them. Using immunoSEQ multiplex PCR, the repertoire was profiled, and TCRdb retains in-frame clones only, with some absent. In the table there are tens of thousands of clones, about 90% of which are singletons. Concerning this clone: What it recognizes is unknown.

The V and J genes are TRBV29-1 and TRBJ2-1; D gene ambiguous. The clonotype was recovered from an adult with an advanced solid tumor such as melanoma, head and neck, liver or kidney cancer. The material was CD4+ or CD8+ T cells sorted from blood, obtained in a trial of the OX40 agonist ivuxolimab. The CDR3 nucleotides are TGCAGCGTTGATAAGACCAACAATGAGCAGTTCTTC. Amino acids: CSVDKTNNEQFF.